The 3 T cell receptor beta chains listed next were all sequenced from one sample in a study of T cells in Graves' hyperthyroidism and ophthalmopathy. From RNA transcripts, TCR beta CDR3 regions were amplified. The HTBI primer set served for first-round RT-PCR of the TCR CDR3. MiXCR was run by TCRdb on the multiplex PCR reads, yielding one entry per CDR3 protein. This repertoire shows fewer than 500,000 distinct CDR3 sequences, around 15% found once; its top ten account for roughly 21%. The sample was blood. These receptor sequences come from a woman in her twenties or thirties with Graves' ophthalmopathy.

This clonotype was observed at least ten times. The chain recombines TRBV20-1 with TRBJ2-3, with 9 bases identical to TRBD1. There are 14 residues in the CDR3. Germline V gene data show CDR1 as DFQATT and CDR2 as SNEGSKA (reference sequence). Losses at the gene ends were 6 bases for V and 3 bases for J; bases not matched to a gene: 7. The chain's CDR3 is CSAIYGQGTDTQYF. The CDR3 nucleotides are TGCAGTGCCATCTACGGACAGGGGACAGATACGCAGTATTTT.

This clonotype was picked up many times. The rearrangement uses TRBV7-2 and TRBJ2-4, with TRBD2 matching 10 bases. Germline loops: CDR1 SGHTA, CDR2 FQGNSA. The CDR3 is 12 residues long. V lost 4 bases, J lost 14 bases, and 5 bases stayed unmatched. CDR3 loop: CASSYSGGLEYF. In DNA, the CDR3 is TGTGCCAGCAGCTATAGCGGGGGGCTCGAGTACTTC.

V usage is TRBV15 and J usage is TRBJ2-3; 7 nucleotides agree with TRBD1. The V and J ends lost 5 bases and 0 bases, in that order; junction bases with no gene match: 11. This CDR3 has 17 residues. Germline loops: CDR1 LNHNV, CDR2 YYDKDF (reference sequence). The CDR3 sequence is CATSVLGGITSTDTQYF. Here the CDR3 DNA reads TGTGCCACCAGCGTGTTAGGGGGCATCACTAGCACAGATACGCAGTATTTT.